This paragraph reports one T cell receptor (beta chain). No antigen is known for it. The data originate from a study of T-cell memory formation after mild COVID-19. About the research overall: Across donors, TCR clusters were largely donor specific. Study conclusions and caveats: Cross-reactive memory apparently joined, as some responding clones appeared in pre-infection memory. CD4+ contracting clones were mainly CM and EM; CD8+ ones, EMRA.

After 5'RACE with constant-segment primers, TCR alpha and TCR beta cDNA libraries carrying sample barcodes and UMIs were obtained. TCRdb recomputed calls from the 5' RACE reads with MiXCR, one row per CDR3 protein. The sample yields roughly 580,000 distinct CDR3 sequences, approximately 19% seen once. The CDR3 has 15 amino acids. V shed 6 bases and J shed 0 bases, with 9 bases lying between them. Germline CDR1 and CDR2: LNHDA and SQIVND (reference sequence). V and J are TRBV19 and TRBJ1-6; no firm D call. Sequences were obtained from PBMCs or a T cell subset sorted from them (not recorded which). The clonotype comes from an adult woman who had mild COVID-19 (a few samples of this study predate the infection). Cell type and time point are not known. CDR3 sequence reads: CASRPESSYNSPLHF. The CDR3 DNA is TGTGCCAGTAGGCCTGAGAGCTCCTATAATTCACCCCTCCACTTT.